The clone carrying this T cell receptor (beta chain) appeared once. Its antigen is not known. This specimen belongs to a study of T cells after yellow fever vaccination. Study-level points and caveats: Boosting was followed by the reappearance of most primary-vaccination clones (around 95% CD4, roughly 90% CD8). There was a possibility that FACS-sorted repertoires contained abundant clonotypes contaminating from the bulk population.

Using its own MiXCR run on the 5' RACE reads, TCRdb lists one record per CDR3 protein. The sample consists of 350,000 to 450,000 distinct CDR3 sequences, 18% of them appearing once. The V gene end was trimmed by 4 bases and the J gene end by 3 bases; junction bases not matched to a gene: 6. Germline V gene sequence: CDR1 SGHNT, CDR2 YYREEE (reference sequence). This CDR3 region has 15 residues. This sequence originates from a man aged 18-30 years who received the YFV17D yellow fever vaccine. This chain links TRBV5-4 with TRBJ2-7; 11 bases line up with TRBD2. The sample in question was PBMCs, obtained before the yellow fever booster vaccination. The CDR3 here is CASSVAGTSGYEQYF. The CDR3 bases are TGTGCCAGCAGCGTGGCCGGGACTAGCGGCTACGAGCAGTACTTC.